This is a list of T cell receptor beta chains from one sample in a study of T cells expressing NK-cell markers. Using the 5' RACE reads, TCRdb records one entry per CDR3 protein without DNA. The sample has about 460,000 distinct CDR3 sequences. Sample: blood T cells: a sorted CD56 or NKG2C T cell subset, CD4+ or CD8+ T cells, or bulk PBMC T cells (not recorded which). Receptors were obtained from a woman in her forties or fifties in good health. Both conserved end residues are part of each CDR3.

cdr3_aa: CSARKETGRGTEAFF
v_call: TRBV20-1
j_call: TRBJ1-1

cdr3_aa: CASATGELSYNEQFF
v_call: TRBV12-3/TRBV12-4
j_call: TRBJ2-1

cdr3_aa: CASSESSLAGGTQYF
v_call: TRBV2
j_call: TRBJ2-5

cdr3_aa: CSARDARYYEQYF
v_call: TRBV20-1
j_call: TRBJ2-7

cdr3_aa: CATSWSAGNQPQHF
v_call: TRBV15
j_call: TRBJ1-5

cdr3_aa: CASSQDPGVFKFF
v_call: TRBV14
j_call: TRBJ2-1

cdr3_aa: CASSTEEPYNEQFF
v_call: TRBV5-5
j_call: TRBJ2-1

cdr3_aa: CASSHKLAAHYEQYF
v_call: TRBV3-1
j_call: TRBJ2-7

cdr3_aa: CASSLIPTTTLKSMTQYF
v_call: TRBV5-1
j_call: TRBJ2-5

cdr3_aa: CASSPLAGVGYNEQFF
v_call: TRBV18
j_call: TRBJ2-1

cdr3_aa: CASSHTRTGISGNTIYF
v_call: TRBV28
j_call: TRBJ1-3

cdr3_aa: CASRLGLDKNYNEQFF
v_call: TRBV7-8
j_call: TRBJ2-1

cdr3_aa: CASLGSLENTEAFF
v_call: TRBV6-5
j_call: TRBJ1-1

cdr3_aa: CSASGRTLSYNEQFF
v_call: TRBV20-1
j_call: TRBJ2-1

cdr3_aa: CAIQGGGREEQFF
v_call: TRBV10-3
j_call: TRBJ2-1

cdr3_aa: CASGLAGGGNEQFF
v_call: TRBV5-6
j_call: TRBJ2-1

cdr3_aa: CASSTRTRSETQYF
v_call: TRBV19
j_call: TRBJ2-5

cdr3_aa: CRAGESSYNEQFF
v_call: TRBV20-1
j_call: TRBJ2-1

cdr3_aa: CAGRGQAKITMSTYEQFF
v_call: TRBV15
j_call: TRBJ2-1

cdr3_aa: CSARVNSGLTGELFF
v_call: TRBV20-1
j_call: TRBJ2-2

cdr3_aa: CASSIDMAHRLDTQYF
v_call: TRBV19
j_call: TRBJ2-3

cdr3_aa: CSARNLRGVQFF
v_call: TRBV20-1
j_call: TRBJ2-1

cdr3_aa: CAKAKESTDTQYF
v_call: TRBV10-3
j_call: TRBJ2-3

cdr3_aa: CATSGTGGWSEQFF
v_call: TRBV24-1
j_call: TRBJ2-1

cdr3_aa: CASSRSPTGDMVGELFF
v_call: TRBV6-9
j_call: TRBJ2-2

cdr3_aa: CASSSGGGTDTGELFF
v_call: TRBV7-9
j_call: TRBJ2-2

cdr3_aa: CASSLNPTGDTEAFF
v_call: TRBV5-1
j_call: TRBJ1-1

cdr3_aa: CASSLGWAGGKGYGYTF
v_call: TRBV12-3/TRBV12-4
j_call: TRBJ1-2

cdr3_aa: CASSFETGGYKQYF
v_call: TRBV6-6
j_call: TRBJ2-7

cdr3_aa: CASAGTGNTGELFF
v_call: TRBV6-1
j_call: TRBJ2-2

cdr3_aa: CASSGAGTGAFF
v_call: TRBV5-1
j_call: TRBJ1-1

cdr3_aa: CASSARSPASNTEAFF
v_call: TRBV11-3
j_call: TRBJ1-1

cdr3_aa: CAIRPGQGTEAFF
v_call: TRBV10-3
j_call: TRBJ1-1

cdr3_aa: CASIGRVTDTQYF
v_call: TRBV6-6
j_call: TRBJ2-3

cdr3_aa: CASSGSGQPYTIYF
v_call: TRBV9
j_call: TRBJ1-3

cdr3_aa: CASSWKGEQYF
v_call: TRBV7-9
j_call: TRBJ2-7

cdr3_aa: CASSVTSGISEFF
v_call: TRBV7-8
j_call: TRBJ2-1

cdr3_aa: CASSPLGREPGGELFF
v_call: TRBV4-1
j_call: TRBJ2-2

cdr3_aa: CASSPSEGALSNEQFF
v_call: TRBV18
j_call: TRBJ2-1

cdr3_aa: CATSDLGAWGDTQYF
v_call: TRBV24-1
j_call: TRBJ2-3

cdr3_aa: CASSVPGQAYGYTF
v_call: TRBV9
j_call: TRBJ1-2

cdr3_aa: CASSRSLAGSYEQFF
v_call: TRBV6-5
j_call: TRBJ2-1

cdr3_aa: CSVREYTNEQFF
v_call: TRBV29-1
j_call: TRBJ2-1

cdr3_aa: CATSDPAHVAEQFF
v_call: TRBV24-1
j_call: TRBJ2-1

cdr3_aa: CASRRLSGTTNNEQFF
v_call: TRBV6-5
j_call: TRBJ2-1

cdr3_aa: CAISELGEPYF
v_call: TRBV10-3
j_call: TRBJ2-7

cdr3_aa: CASSRLHSADEQFF
v_call: TRBV5-5
j_call: TRBJ2-1

cdr3_aa: CASSRPYRSEQFF
v_call: TRBV11-2
j_call: TRBJ2-1

cdr3_aa: CASSTGPSGGEQFF
v_call: TRBV5-1
j_call: TRBJ2-1

cdr3_aa: CASSAPSGGVNTGELFF
v_call: TRBV6-5
j_call: TRBJ2-2

cdr3_aa: CSAGNNYGYTF
v_call: TRBV29-1
j_call: TRBJ1-2

cdr3_aa: CASSRKRTALHQPQHF
v_call: TRBV5-6
j_call: TRBJ1-5

cdr3_aa: CASRTGVGTSGANVLTF
v_call: TRBV27
j_call: TRBJ2-6